This T cell receptor (beta chain) originates from a study of T cell clonality in common variable immunodeficiency (dated by TCRdb to about 2015). Most CVID patients and most healthy controls were of Caucasian heritage. From each donor, about 5 to 8.5 ml of heparinized peripheral whole blood was collected. Genomic DNA from adults with common variable immune deficiency (CVID) and from healthy adult controls was the source for sequencing TCRbeta CDR3 repertoires. A total of about 22 healthy adult volunteers (around 12 female and approximately ten male; age range roughly 20 to 66 years, mean age around 31) were included in the control group. Diluted blood was subjected to density centrifugation over Hypaque 1077 or Ficoll-Paque for isolation of peripheral blood mononuclear cells. Unsorted mononuclear cells served as the source of genomic DNA, which was extracted either by Qiagen column purification or by a centrifugation-based method.

The research as a whole found: Patient heterogeneity within the CVID cohort put limits on correlating repertoire features with clinical complications. According to the authors, figuring out what caused the increased clonality in CVID would require sequencing the repertoires of T cell subpopulations. Despite equal DNA input, controls averaged roughly 89,000 unique sequences per sample versus about 32,000 in CVID samples. CVID TCRbeta sequences reportedly showed fewer deletions and N-nucleotide insertions and lacked highly modified clones with 13 or more V deletions. TCRbeta clonality was higher in CVID subjects than in healthy controls (t-test p = 0.018), and the increase was most characteristic of about a third of subjects. CVID subjects shared fewer TCRbeta clones with each other than healthy controls did (p < 0.0001).

In this sample, this clone turned up many times. Its specific antigen is unknown. The read ends 3 residues early relative to the CDR3; the germline J gene fills the gap. CDR1 and CDR2, per the germline V gene, are SGHRS and YFSETQ. Between the V and J ends, shortened by 0 bases and 0 bases respectively, the junction contains 10 bases. The CDR3 holds 15 amino acids from the cysteine to the phenylalanine. Of the CDR3's DNA, 36 bases were read; they are in frame from base 1. Equivalent amounts of genomic DNA from CVID and control samples were used as sequencing input. For every sample, a 60 bp segment covering the rearranged TCRbeta CDR3 region was amplified and then sequenced. The immunoSEQ assay, a bias-corrected multiplex PCR combined with high-throughput sequencing, was used to amplify TCRbeta. Processing in the source paper ran as follows. Each unique nucleotide sequence was treated as a clone and annotated with V, D and J genes, copy number and frequency. Sequences were labeled productive if in frame, and non-productive if out of frame or containing stop codons. Clonality was calculated from Shannon's entropy as previously described. The predicted amino acid sequences of productive clones were used to derive mean CDR3 Kyte-Doolittle hydropathy. The R hclust function was used to hierarchically cluster scaled V gene usage with Manhattan distance and complete linkage. Sharing of clones by CDR3 amino acid sequence was evaluated by resampling 12 repertoires per group over 100 rounds. The repertoires were searched for about 70 published EBV-specific and 200 to 300 published CMV-specific TCRbeta sequences. A couple of CVID samples yielding fewer than 10,000 sequences were excluded from analysis, leaving approximately 40 CVID repertoires. The table was pulled from immuneACCESS by TCRdb, which kept in-frame rearrangements only. Such tables lose some clones; where checked, under half of the loss comes from unresolved V genes, and the rest has no known cause. The V and J calls and clone size were taken over from that table, and D and trimming were inferred from the DNA. The table for this sample lists tens of thousands of clones, none of them counted only once. The top ten hold 0.8% of the sample.

Sequencing input: peripheral blood mononuclear cells. This receptor was identified in a person between 18 and 69 years old in good health. The rearranged segments are TRBV5-1 and TRBJ2-7, with the D gene call left open. Incomplete CDR3 DNA: TGCGCCAGCAGCTTGGTGGCGGAAGTCTCCTACGAG. Its protein is CASSLVAEVSYE. The full CDR3 reads CASSLVAEVSYEQYF.